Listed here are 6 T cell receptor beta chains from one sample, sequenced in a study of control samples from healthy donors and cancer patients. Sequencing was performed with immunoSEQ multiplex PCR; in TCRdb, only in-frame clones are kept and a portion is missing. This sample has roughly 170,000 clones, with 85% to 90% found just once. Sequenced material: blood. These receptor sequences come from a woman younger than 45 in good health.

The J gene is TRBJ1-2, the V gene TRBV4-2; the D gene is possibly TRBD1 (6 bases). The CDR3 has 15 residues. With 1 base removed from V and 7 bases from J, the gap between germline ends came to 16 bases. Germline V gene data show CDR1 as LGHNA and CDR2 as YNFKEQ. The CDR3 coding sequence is TGTGCCAGCAGCCAAGTCGCAGGGGACGCGGGTGGCTACACCTTC. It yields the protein CASSQVAGDAGGYTF.

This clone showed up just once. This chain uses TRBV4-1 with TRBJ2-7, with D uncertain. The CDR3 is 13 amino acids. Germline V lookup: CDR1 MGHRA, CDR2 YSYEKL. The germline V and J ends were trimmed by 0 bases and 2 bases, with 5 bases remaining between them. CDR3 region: CASSQEITYEQYF. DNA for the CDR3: TGCGCCAGCAGCCAAGAGATCACCTACGAGCAGTACTTC.

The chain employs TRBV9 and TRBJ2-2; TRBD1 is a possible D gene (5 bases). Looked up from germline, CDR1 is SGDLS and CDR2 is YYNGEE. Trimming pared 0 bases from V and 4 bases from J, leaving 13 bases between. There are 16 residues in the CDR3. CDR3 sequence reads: CASSVAAGQGTGELFF. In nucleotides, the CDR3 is TGTGCCAGCAGCGTAGCGGCAGGGCAGGGCACCGGGGAGCTGTTTTTT.

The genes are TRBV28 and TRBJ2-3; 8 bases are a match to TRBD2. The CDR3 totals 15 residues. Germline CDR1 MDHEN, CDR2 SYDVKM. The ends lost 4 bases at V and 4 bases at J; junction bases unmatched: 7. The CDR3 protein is CASSSYGRGADTQYF. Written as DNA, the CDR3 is TGTGCCAGCAGTTCGTACGGGAGGGGGGCAGATACGCAGTATTTT.

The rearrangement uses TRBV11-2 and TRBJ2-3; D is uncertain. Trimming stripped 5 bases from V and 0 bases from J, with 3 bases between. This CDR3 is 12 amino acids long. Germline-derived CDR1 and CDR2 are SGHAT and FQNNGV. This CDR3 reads CASSRSTDTQYF. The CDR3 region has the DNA TGTGCCAGCAGCCGAAGCACAGATACGCAGTATTTT.

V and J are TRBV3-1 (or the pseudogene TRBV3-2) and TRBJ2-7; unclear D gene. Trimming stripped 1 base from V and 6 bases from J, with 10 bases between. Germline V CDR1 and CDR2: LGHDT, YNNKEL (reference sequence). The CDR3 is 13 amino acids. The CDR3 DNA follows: TGTGCCAGCAGCCAAGCGATAGAATTCGAGCAGTACTTC. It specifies CASSQAIEFEQYF.